This T cell receptor (beta chain) is from a study of cytomegalovirus exposure and HLA in healthy donors. Regarding the study as a whole: Later on, analysis showed that most CMV-associated TCR beta chains appeared to be HLA-restricted.

Primers for the PCR totalled 60 Vbeta and 13 Jbeta. The table came from immunoSEQ multiplex PCR; TCRdb's copy has only in-frame clones and leaves some out. The sample includes fewer than 150,000 clones, over 70% seen only once; the top ten take nearly 7%. The CDR3 runs to 15 residues. V was clipped by 1 base and J by 8 bases, with 14 bases between them. The V gene's germline CDR1 is MNHNS and CDR2 SASEGT. Of note for this clone: As yet, its antigen is unknown.

The clonotype was recovered from a middle-aged man in good health and CMV-seropositive. Sequenced sample: PBMCs. This chain joins TRBV6-1 and TRBJ1-4; tentative D call: TRBD1 (6 bases). The chain's CDR3 is CASSEDRGAGEKLFF. The CDR3 nucleotides read TGTGCCAGCAGTGAAGATCGGGGGGCGGGGGAAAAACTGTTTTTT.